These 17 T cell receptor beta chains came from one sample sequenced in a study of tumor and adjacent non-tumor tissue in lung cancer. The library came from three nested PCR rounds adapted from ARM-PCR protocols. MiXCR, run by TCRdb on the multiplex PCR reads, gives a single entry per CDR3 protein. The sample records about 110,000 distinct CDR3 sequences, 84% being singletons. RNA was extracted from bulk tissue without any cell sorting. Sequencing was carried out using lung tumor tissue. These receptors came from a man between 65 and 80 years old with non-small cell lung cancer.

Concerning this clonotype itself: At one end the junction does not follow the germline gene, possibly because of a read error. The chain employs TRBV6-6 and TRBJ1-5, with D hard to call. This CDR3 is 15 amino acids long. The germline gives CDR1 MNHNY, CDR2 SVGAGI (reference sequence). The CDR3 DNA reads as TGTGCCAGTAGCACCCGGATGTATAGCAATGAGCCCCAGCATTTT. It codes for CASSTRMYSNEPQHF.

V usage is TRBV5-6 and J usage is TRBJ2-1, with a weak D call TRBD1 (6 bases). V was clipped by 3 bases and J by 4 bases, with 17 bases between them. The V gene's germline CDR1 is SGHDT and CDR2 YYEEEE. The CDR3 extends over 16 amino acids. As DNA, the CDR3 is TGTGCCAGCAGCTATATTAGGGGGAGTGGGTACAATGAGCAGTTCTTC. Translating it yields CASSYIRGSGYNEQFF.

As concerns this clonotype: One junction end disagrees with the germline gene, perhaps due to a read error. CDR3: CASSLDHGGKYERYF. The CDR3 nucleotides read TGTGCCAGCAGCTTAGACCATGGGGGCAAGTACGAGCGGTACTTC. J is TRBJ2-7 and V is TRBV11-2, with D perhaps TRBD1 (6 bases). This CDR3 comprises 15 residues. CDR1 and CDR2 from the germline V gene are SGHAT and FQNNGV.

A word on this clonotype: Germline is not matched at one junction end, which may reflect a read error. The J gene is TRBJ1-3, the V gene TRBV4-1, with a tentative D call TRBD1 (5 bases). Per the germline V gene, CDR1 is MGHRA and CDR2 is YSYEKL. The CDR3 totals 16 residues. CDR3 in DNA: TGCGCCAGCAGAAGTGGCCAGGGCCTCTCTGGAAACAACATATATTTT. This translates into CASRSGQGLSGNNIYF.

Remarks on this clonotype: Sequence at one end of the junction differs from germline and may be a read error. The rearrangement links TRBV29-1 to TRBJ1-2, with unresolved D. Germline CDR1 and CDR2: SQVTM and ANQGSEA. The CDR3 runs 12 residues. CDR3 nucleotides: TGCAGCGTTGATGAGGGTTACTATGGCTACAGCTTC. This gives the protein CSVDEGYYGYSF.

On this clonotype: A much bigger clone sits one base away, suggesting this may be a read error. The V and J genes are TRBV20-1 and TRBJ2-7; TRBD1 might be the D (6 bases). Germline V CDR1 and CDR2: DFQATT, SNEGSKA (reference sequence). The CDR3 runs to 14 residues. As DNA, the CDR3 is TGCAATGCTAGTTGGTTCCGGGACAACTACGAGCAGTACTTC. The encoded protein is CNASWFRDNYEQYF.

Note on this clonotype: A single base separates this from a much larger clone, so it may be a read error. The chain joins TRBV5-1 to TRBJ1-1; 9 positions agree with TRBD1. Looked up from germline, CDR1 is SGHRS and CDR2 is YFSETQ. The CDR3 is 20 residues long. CDR3 amino acids: CVSSSGQGPSRLRWNTEAFF. The CDR3 DNA reads as TGCGTCAGCAGCTCTGGACAGGGGCCTTCCCGACTTCGTTGGAACACTGAAGCTTTCTTT.

V and J are TRBV4-3 and TRBJ2-1; TRBD2 is a possible D gene (5 bases). V lost 1 base, J lost 8 bases, and 15 bases lay in between. CDR3 length: 15 residues. Germline assignment: CDR1 LGHNA and CDR2 YSLEER. The CDR3 bases are TGCGCCAGCAGCCAAGCTGCTAGCCTTGAGGATGAGCAGTTCTTC. It encodes CASSQAASLEDEQFF.

This clonotype was seen once. Given the absence of the conserved phenylalanine or tryptophan at the CDR3 end, a read error is likely. The rearrangement links TRBV14 to TRBJ2-2, with D perhaps matching TRBD2 (6 bases). This CDR3 comprises 17 residues. V lost 3 bases to trimming and J lost 5 bases, with 19 bases between them. CDR1 SGHDN and CDR2 FVKESK come from the germline V gene. The CDR3 loop is CASSQEGPDQRTGELFY. The CDR3, as DNA: TGTGCCAGCAGCCAGGAGGGTCCCGACCAGAGGACCGGGGAGCTGTTTTAT.

On this clonotype: In this CDR3 the conserved last residue, phenylalanine or tryptophan, is missing, so a read error is likely. The chain links TRBV7-8 to TRBJ1-1; D uncertain. Germline loops: CDR1 SGHVS, CDR2 FQNEAQ. This CDR3 has 13 amino acids. V was shortened by 4 bases and J by 2 bases, with 8 bases between the two germline ends. CDR3 loop: CASSSGINTEAFL. The CDR3 nucleotides read TGTGCCAGCAGCTCTGGGATTAACACTGAAGCTTTCCTT.

The chain recombines TRBV4-2 with TRBJ2-5; D may be TRBD2 (6 bases). CDR3 length: 17 amino acids. Trimming took off 1 base at V and 2 bases at J, with 17 bases between the two ends. Germline V gene lookup returns CDR1 LGHNA and CDR2 YNFKEQ. The CDR3 DNA is TGTGCCAGCAGCCAAGTTGTGACTGACGGGAGACAAGAGACCCAGTACTTC. Amino acid sequence: CASSQVVTDGRQETQYF.

The rearrangement uses TRBV29-1 and TRBJ1-2; D ambiguous. V gave up 4 bases and J gave up 6 bases, with 24 bases separating them. Germline CDR1 SQVTM, CDR2 ANQGSEA. The CDR3 has 16 amino acids. For the CDR3, the DNA is TGCAGCGTTGTCCCTTATCAATCCCCGGGAGAAAATGGCTACACCTTC. It encodes CSVVPYQSPGENGYTF.

Remarks on this clonotype: The DNA is left out, because the CDR3 cannot be placed on it with certainty; the CDR3 is given as TCRdb lists it. The V and J genes are TRBV29-1 and TRBJ2-3; TRBD1, the table's D call, was not compared with the DNA. CDR1 SQVTM and CDR2 ANQGSEA come from the germline V gene. The length of the CDR3 is 15 amino acids, counting both ends. The chain's CDR3 is CNVASGSGETNTQYF.

This clonotype was counted once. Since the CDR3 does not end with the conserved phenylalanine or tryptophan, this likely comes from a read error. No DNA is shown, since the ends of the CDR3 on it are uncertain; the CDR3 is the one TCRdb lists. The chain uses TRBV29-1 and TRBJ2-5; the listed D gene, TRBD1, was not tested against the DNA. Germline CDR1 and CDR2: SQVTM and ANQGSEA. The CDR3 has 16 amino acids, counting both end residues. Here the CDR3 reads CSAKPYLQTGQETQCS.

On this clonotype itself: Germline and junction disagree at one end, which may indicate a read error. The gene calls are TRBV29-1 and TRBJ1-6; unclear D gene. Per germline, CDR1 SQVTM and CDR2 ANQGSEA. CDR3 length equals 13 residues. The CDR3 protein is CSVKDWDWSHLHF. CDR3 coding DNA: TGCAGCGTTAAGGACTGGGATTGGTCACACCTCCACTTT.

This clonotype was seen a single time. The junction does not match germline at one end; this may be a read error. V is TRBV6-1 and J is TRBJ2-1; TRBD2 is a possible D gene (7 bases). The length of the CDR3 is 16 residues. CDR1 is MNHNS, CDR2 SASEGT, per germline. CDR3 nucleotide sequence: TGTGCCAGCACCCTAAGGGGGGGTAGCGGGTTCAATGGGCAGTTCTTC. Its translation is CASTLRGGSGFNGQFF.

On this clonotype itself: The junction does not match germline at one end; this may be a read error. The chain combines TRBV4-2 with TRBJ2-3; 9 positions agree with TRBD2. From germline, CDR1 is LGHNA and CDR2 YNFKEQ. The CDR3 runs to 16 residues. The CDR3 loop reads CANSQVRAGGINTQYF. CDR3 coding DNA: TGCGCCAACAGCCAGGTTCGGGCGGGGGGGATTAATACGCAGTATTTT.